The clone carrying this T cell receptor (beta chain) was counted ten times or more. Trimming took 2 bases from V and 5 from J, leaving 21 bases between them. CDR1 and CDR2 (germline): MNHNS, SASEGT. The CDR3 is 17 amino acids. This sample stems from a study of tumor-infiltrating lymphocytes in oesophageal squamous cell carcinoma. MiXCR, applied by TCRdb to the PCR reads, yields one record per CDR3 protein. The profile shows approximately 20,000 distinct CDR3 sequences, 40% to 50% of them singletons. Sequenced: esophageal tumor tissue. The receptor was isolated from a male donor with esophageal squamous cell carcinoma. The chain uses TRBV6-1 and TRBJ2-5; D might be TRBD2 (6 bases). The CDR3 region has the DNA TGTGCCAGCAGTGAATTGGGGGGTGGGGCAGGTGGGGAGACCCAGTACTTC. It specifies CASSELGGGAGGETQYF.